This TCR beta chain was recorded in a study of persistence of HIV-infected CD4 T cells (dated by TCRdb to about 2020). For context, the study as a whole: The study isolated CMV- and HIV-1 Gag-responding CD4+ T cells from ART-treated individuals to examine antigen-driven clonal expansion of HIV-1-infected cells. The clonality of all cells in each sorted population was assessed by TCRbeta sequencing, whereas the clonality of infected cells was assessed by proviral sequencing. Cross-participant TCR cluster analysis included 8 or 9 participants for CMV and six or seven participants for Gag. The median time participants had been on suppressive ART was under 10 years. Peripheral blood samples of up to 180 mL were taken at multiple time points, with the exception of a couple of participants who underwent leukapheresis at a single time point. The paper as a whole reports these results and caveats: Bulk TCR analyses could not be limited to the rare CMV-responding cells that actually contained HIV-1 proviruses. Degenerate expanded CDR3beta sequences were enriched in antigen-responding cells, suggesting convergent selection of CD4+ responses to CMV and Gag. A correlation was observed between TCR oligoclonality and proviral oligoclonality within the same sorted populations. The study involved few individuals and tested only a limited range of antigens. Significantly lower TCRbeta richness was observed in CMV- and Gag-responding cells than in anti-CD3/anti-CD28-responding cells, and higher oligoclonality was observed in CMV-responding cells than in CD3/CD28-stimulated and Gag-responding cells.

In light of the paper, this sample's treatment or condition label describes: suppressive antiretroviral therapy. Lysates of CMV-infected fibroblasts were used at about 9.2 ug/mL for cell stimulation. Nonresponding CD40L-negative CD69-negative CD45RO-high memory CD4+ T cells were sorted as memory populations depleted of antigen-responding cells. HIV-1-infected adults in whom suppressive ART had been started during chronic infection were enrolled as participants. Plasma HIV-1 RNA had been undetectable (below 50 copies/mL) in participants for at least 4 years. To be included, participants needed a CD4+ T cell count above 400 cells/uL and a positive CMV serology. Before stimulation, PBMCs were isolated using density centrifugation and depleted of CD8+ T cells. For around 18 hours, CD8-depleted PBMCs were stimulated with anti-CD28/CD49d costimulation, a CD40-blocking antibody, and enfuvirtide, which was added to prevent new infections. Cells were sorted on a Beckman Coulter MoFlo Legacy or XDP sorter, with propidium iodide excluding dead cells. Genomic DNA was extracted with the QIAamp DNA Mini Kit for samples above one million cells, otherwise with the Quick-DNA Microprep Kit.

A remark on this clone: The antigen it binds to is not known. No base quality information exists; no much larger clone differs at one position. The sample contains more than one DNA sequence encoding this CDR3.

From a lookup of the germline V gene, CDR1 and CDR2 are SGHRS and YFSETQ. The CDR3, from cysteine to phenylalanine, totals 15 residues. Only the CDR3 DNA is retained, 45 bases long and in frame from the first base. Between the V and J ends, shortened by 0 bases and 3 bases respectively, the junction contains 10 bases. The immunoSEQ hsTCRB assay version 4 in survey mode was used to sequence TCRbeta repertoires from genomic DNA. For TCRbeta sequencing, genomic DNA was diluted to around 11 ng/uL, with up to about 1 ug used per sample. The published analysis was carried out like this. TCRbeta data were analyzed in ImmunoSeq Analyzer 3.0, with diversity computed on productive nucleotide rearrangements. Lower-bound TCR diversity was estimated with the improved Chao index, and clonality with the Gini coefficient using the Immunarch R package. Different nucleotide rearrangements encoding the same CDR3beta amino acid sequence were treated as distinct clonotypes. TCRbeta sequences significantly enriched in antigen-responding cells relative to anti-CD3/anti-CD28-activated cells were identified by differential abundance analysis. Using predicted peptide-MHC specificity as the basis, GLIPH2 grouped TCRs into clusters, both for each participant individually and for the merged data sets that combined participants. TCRdb limited this immuneACCESS table to in-frame rearrangements with V and J called. A share of clones is missing; checked studies link under half to unresolved V genes, and the rest is unexplained. The V and J calls and clone size are taken from that table; D and trimming were inferred from the DNA. Across this sample there are some 41,000 clones, with about 85% seen only once. The ten top clones hold 1.5% to 2% of the sample.

The receptor was derived from an adult man with HIV who was CMV-seropositive. The chain is made from TRBV5-1 and TRBJ2-1; the D gene is possibly TRBD1, with 6 bases matching. Sequences were derived from CD4+ T cells sorted from PBMCs after 18-hour stimulation, sampled from a patient who received antiretroviral therapy. Taken with the paper, the label for cell subset or site translates to: CD40L-CD69- CD45RO-high memory CD4 T cells not responding to CMV lysate. The DNA is as follows: TGCGCCAGCAGCTTGGGGGGGCAGAACTACAATGAGCAGTTCTTC. Protein translation: CASSLGGQNYNEQFF.